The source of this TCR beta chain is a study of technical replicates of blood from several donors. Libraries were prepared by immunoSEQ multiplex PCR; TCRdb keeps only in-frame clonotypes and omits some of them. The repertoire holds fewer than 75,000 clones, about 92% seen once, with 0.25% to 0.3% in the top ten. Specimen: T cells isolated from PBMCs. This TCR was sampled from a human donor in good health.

CDR3 nucleotides: TGCGCCAGCAGTGTGATGGCGAACACTGAAGCTTTCTTT. Translated: CASSVMANTEAFF. This sequence joins TRBV10-1 and TRBJ1-1; D remains ambiguous. With 4 bases removed from V and 1 base from J, the gap between germline ends came to 7 bases. This CDR3 has 13 residues. Germline CDR1 WNHNN, CDR2 SYGVQD (reference sequence).